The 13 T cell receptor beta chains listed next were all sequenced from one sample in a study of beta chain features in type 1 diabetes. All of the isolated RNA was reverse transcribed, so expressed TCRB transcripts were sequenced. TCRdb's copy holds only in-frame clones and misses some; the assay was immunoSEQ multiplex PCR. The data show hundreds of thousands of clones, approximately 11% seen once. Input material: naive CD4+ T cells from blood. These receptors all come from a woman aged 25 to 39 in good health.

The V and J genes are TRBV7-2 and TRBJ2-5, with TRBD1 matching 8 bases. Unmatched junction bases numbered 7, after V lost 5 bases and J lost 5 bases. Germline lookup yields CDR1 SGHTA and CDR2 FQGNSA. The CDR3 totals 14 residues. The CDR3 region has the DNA TGTGCCAGCAGCATGCAGGGGGCTTATGAGACCCAGTACTTC. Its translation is CASSMQGAYETQYF.

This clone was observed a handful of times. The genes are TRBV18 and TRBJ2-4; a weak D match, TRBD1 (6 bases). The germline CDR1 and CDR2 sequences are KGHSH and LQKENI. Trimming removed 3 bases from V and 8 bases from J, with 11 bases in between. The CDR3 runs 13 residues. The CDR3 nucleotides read TGTGCCAGCTCACCTTCCAGGGGTGACATTCAGTACTTC. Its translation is CASSPSRGDIQYF.

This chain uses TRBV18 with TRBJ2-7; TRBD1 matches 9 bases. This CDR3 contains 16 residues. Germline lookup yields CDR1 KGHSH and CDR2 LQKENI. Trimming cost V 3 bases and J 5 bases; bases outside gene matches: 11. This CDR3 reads CASSPAGTGSIHEQYF. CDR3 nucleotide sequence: TGTGCCAGCTCACCCGCAGGGACAGGGTCAATCCACGAGCAGTACTTC.

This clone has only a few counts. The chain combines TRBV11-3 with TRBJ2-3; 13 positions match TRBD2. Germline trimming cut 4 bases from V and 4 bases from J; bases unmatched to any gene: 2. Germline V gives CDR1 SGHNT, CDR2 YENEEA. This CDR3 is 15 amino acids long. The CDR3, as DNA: TGTGCCAGCAGCTCCACTAGCGGGAGGGCAGATACGCAGTATTTT. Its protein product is CASSSTSGRADTQYF.

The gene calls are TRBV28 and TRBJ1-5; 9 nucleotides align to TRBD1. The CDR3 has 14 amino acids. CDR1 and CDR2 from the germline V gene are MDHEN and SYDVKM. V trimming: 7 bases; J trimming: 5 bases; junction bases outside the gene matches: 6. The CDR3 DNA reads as TGTGCCAGCAAGGGACAGGGTTCGTATCAGCCCCAGCATTTT. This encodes CASKGQGSYQPQHF.

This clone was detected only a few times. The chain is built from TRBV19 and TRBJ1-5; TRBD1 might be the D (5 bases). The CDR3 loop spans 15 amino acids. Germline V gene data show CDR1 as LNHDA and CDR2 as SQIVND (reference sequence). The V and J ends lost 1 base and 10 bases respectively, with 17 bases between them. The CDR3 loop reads CASSIGRPGGGPQHF. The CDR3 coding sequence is TGTGCCAGTAGTATAGGTCGGCCAGGCGGGGGACCCCAGCATTTT.

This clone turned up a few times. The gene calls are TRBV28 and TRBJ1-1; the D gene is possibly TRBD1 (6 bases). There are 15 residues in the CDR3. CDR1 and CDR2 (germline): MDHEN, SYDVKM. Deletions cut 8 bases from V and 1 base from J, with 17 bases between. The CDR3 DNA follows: TGTGCCAGCTTGAGAGGCGGGGGGCCGAACACTGAAGCTTTCTTT. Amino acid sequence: CASLRGGGPNTEAFF.

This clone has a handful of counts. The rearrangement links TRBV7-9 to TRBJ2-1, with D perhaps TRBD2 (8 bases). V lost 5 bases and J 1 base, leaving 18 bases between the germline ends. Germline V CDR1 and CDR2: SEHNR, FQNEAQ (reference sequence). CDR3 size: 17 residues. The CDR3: CASSPREGARSYNEQFF. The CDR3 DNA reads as TGTGCCAGCAGCCCTCGGGAGGGGGCAAGGTCCTACAATGAGCAGTTCTTC.

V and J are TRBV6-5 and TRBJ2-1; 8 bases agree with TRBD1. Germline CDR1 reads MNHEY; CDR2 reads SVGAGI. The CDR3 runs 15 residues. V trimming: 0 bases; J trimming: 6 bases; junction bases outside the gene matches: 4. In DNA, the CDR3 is TGTGCCAGCAGTTACTCGACAGGGGTTGCCAATGAGCAGTTCTTC. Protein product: CASSYSTGVANEQFF.

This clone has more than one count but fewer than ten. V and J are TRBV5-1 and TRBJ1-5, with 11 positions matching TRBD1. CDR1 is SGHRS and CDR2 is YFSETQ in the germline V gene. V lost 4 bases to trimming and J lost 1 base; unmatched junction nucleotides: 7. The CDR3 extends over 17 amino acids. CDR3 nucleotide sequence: TGCGCCAGCAGCCCGGGACAGGGGGGAGCGAGCAATCAGCCCCAGCATTTT. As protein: CASSPGQGGASNQPQHF.

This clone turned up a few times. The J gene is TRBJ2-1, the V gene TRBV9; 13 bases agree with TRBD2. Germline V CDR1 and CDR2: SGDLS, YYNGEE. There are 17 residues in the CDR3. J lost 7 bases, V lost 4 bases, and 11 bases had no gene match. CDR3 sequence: CASSPTPGLAGRNEQFF. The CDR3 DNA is TGTGCCAGCAGCCCCACCCCGGGACTAGCGGGAAGGAATGAGCAGTTCTTC.

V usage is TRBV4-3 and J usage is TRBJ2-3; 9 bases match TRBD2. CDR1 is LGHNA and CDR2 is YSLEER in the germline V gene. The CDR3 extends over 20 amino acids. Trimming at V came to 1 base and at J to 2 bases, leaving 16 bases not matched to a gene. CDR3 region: CASSQAPATSGRPTTDTQYF. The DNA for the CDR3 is TGCGCCAGCAGCCAAGCCCCGGCTACAAGCGGGAGGCCGACCACAGATACGCAGTATTTT.

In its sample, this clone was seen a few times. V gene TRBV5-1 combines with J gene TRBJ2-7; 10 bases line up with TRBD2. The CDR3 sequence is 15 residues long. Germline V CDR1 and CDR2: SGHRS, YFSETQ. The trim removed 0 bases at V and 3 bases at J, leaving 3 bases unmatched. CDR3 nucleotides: TGCGCCAGCAGCTTGGAATCTAGCGGGAGCTACGAGCAGTACTTC. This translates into CASSLESSGSYEQYF.